The clone carrying this T cell receptor (beta chain) was found a few times. As yet, its antigen is unknown. Purity (above 95%) was reached by all sorted populations. The germline V gene encodes CDR1 SNHLY and CDR2 FYNNEI. The CDR3 loop spans 14 amino acids. With V trimmed by 6 bases and J by 1 base, 4 bases remained unmatched. This sample was taken from a study of beta chain features in type 1 diabetes. As every portion of the isolated RNA was reverse transcribed, the sequencing read expressed TCRB transcripts. The method was immunoSEQ multiplex PCR; TCRdb's version includes in-frame clones alone and lacks a portion of them. The sample shows around 240,000 clones, around 10% of them seen only once. Study-level points and caveats: Compared with healthy donors, patients appeared to share more similar naive, central memory and regulatory TCRB repertoires.

The J gene is TRBJ2-5, the V gene TRBV2; 8 bases agree with TRBD1. The sequenced material came from naive CD4+ T cells from blood. The receptor was derived from a woman aged 18-29 years in good health. The DNA of the CDR3 is TGTGCCAGCAGCTTGACAGGGGTCCAAGAGACCCAGTACTTC. Translated, it gives CASSLTGVQETQYF.